In this sample, the clone carrying this T cell receptor (beta chain) turned up once. The PCR contained 60 Vbeta and 13 Jbeta primers. Measured with immunoSEQ multiplex PCR; TCRdb has only the in-frame clones, and not every one. The data show about 110,000 clones, with 75% to 90% seen just once and more than 0.2% held by the top ten. The sample comes from a study of cytomegalovirus exposure and HLA in healthy donors. CDR1 and CDR2 from the germline V gene are SGHTA and FQGNSA. The CDR3 has 15 amino acids. Trimming pared 1 base from V and 2 bases from J, leaving 12 bases between. The sample comprised PBMCs. The chain joins TRBV7-2 to TRBJ2-7; D is unresolved. The TCR was taken from a man aged 45-65 years in good health and CMV-seronegative. In DNA, the CDR3 is TGTGCCAGCAGCTTAGAGGCGGTCCTCACCTACGAGCAGTACTTC. This gives the protein CASSLEAVLTYEQYF.